Sequencing of this T cell receptor beta chain was carried out in a study of technical replicates of blood from several donors. Sequenced by immunoSEQ multiplex PCR; TCRdb stores in-frame clones only, minus some. The data hold more than 75,000 clones, with 86% observed a single time. V was trimmed by 9 bases and J by 8 bases, leaving 16 bases between them. In germline, CDR1 is LNHDA, CDR2 SQIVND (reference sequence). This CDR3 is built from 13 residues. Sequenced sample: PBMCs. This receptor was identified in a human donor in good health. Some clones in this sample may be carry-over from other donors' samples. This chain connects TRBV19 to TRBJ2-2; possibly TRBD1 for D (6 bases). The CDR3 region has the DNA TGTGCCAGCCACAACAGGGTAGCTGGGGAGCTGTTTTTT. Amino acid sequence: CASHNRVAGELFF.